Here is one T cell receptor (beta chain) with its context. The authors' processing: The assay estimated nucleated cells by amplifying reference gene primers. Sequencing was performed with immunoSEQ multiplex PCR; in TCRdb, only in-frame clones are kept and a portion is missing. D and trimming come from the DNA, and the V and J calls and clone size come from that table. This table holds tens of thousands of clones, approximately 80% found once. This record belongs to a study of blood T cell repertoires in COVID-19. Across the study: The study drew acute and convalescent COVID-19 samples from the United States, Italy and Spain. The cDNA or gDNA used as material had been derived from T cells, B-cell-depleted T cells, or PBMCs.

This CDR3 spans 15 amino acids. V was pared by 3 bases and J by 5 bases, with 16 bases between. Germline V gene sequence: CDR1 LGHNA, CDR2 YSLEER. The receptor's source is a man in his 60s with acute or convalescent COVID-19. V gene TRBV4-3 combines with J gene TRBJ2-5; D might be TRBD2 (6 bases). The sequencing input was peripheral blood. CDR3 amino acids: CASSQGGARGETQYF. The CDR3, as DNA: TGCGCCAGCAGCCAGGGCGGGGCCCGGGGGGAGACCCAGTACTTC.